Presented here are 26 T cell receptor beta chains from one specimen sequenced in a study of blood T cell repertoires in COVID-19. TCRdb keeps only in-frame clones here, not all; method: immunoSEQ multiplex PCR. Of about 56,000 clones in the sample, nearly 90% were seen once. The sample consisted of peripheral blood. The origin of the receptors is a woman in her sixties or seventies with COVID-19, enrolled during active disease.

This clone was detected a few times. The V and J genes are TRBV5-1 and TRBJ2-7; weak D call: TRBD1 (6 bases). CDR1 and CDR2 (germline): SGHRS, YFSETQ. The CDR3 covers 14 residues. V lost 2 bases and J 2 bases, leaving 11 bases between the germline ends. The CDR3 DNA follows: TGCGCCAGCAGCTTTAACAGGGATACCTACGAGCAGTACTTC. Residues: CASSFNRDTYEQYF.

The chain recombines TRBV18 with TRBJ2-6, with D perhaps TRBD2 (5 bases). Between the trimmed V and J ends, which lost 5 bases and 1 base, there was a span of 12 bases. Germline lookup yields CDR1 KGHSH and CDR2 LQKENI. The CDR3 runs 16 residues. CDR3 region: CASSSPGESGANVLTF. In DNA, the CDR3 is TGTGCCAGCTCATCGCCTGGGGAGTCTGGGGCCAACGTCCTGACTTTC.

V is TRBV11-2 and J is TRBJ2-1, with a tentative D call TRBD1 (5 bases). The CDR3 length is 14 residues. Per germline, CDR1 SGHAT and CDR2 FQNNGV. The V and J ends lost 3 bases and 2 bases respectively, with 8 bases between them. This CDR3 reads CASSFQGPYNEQFF. In DNA form, the CDR3 reads TGTGCCAGCAGCTTCCAGGGCCCCTACAATGAGCAGTTCTTC.

The chain combines TRBV28 with TRBJ2-7, with 8 bases fitting TRBD2. The V segment lost 3 bases and the J segment 0 bases; nucleotides outside the gene matches: 1. The CDR3 is 14 residues long. Germline V gene lookup returns CDR1 MDHEN and CDR2 SYDVKM. CDR3 bases: TGTGCCAGCAGTTTTGCGGGAGGCTCCTACGAGCAGTACTTC. This encodes CASSFAGGSYEQYF.

This chain uses TRBV5-1 with TRBJ2-3; D might be TRBD1 (5 bases). In germline, CDR1 is SGHRS, CDR2 YFSETQ. Between the trimmed V and J ends, which lost 4 bases and 0 bases, there was a span of 15 bases. The CDR3 is 16 residues long. DNA for the CDR3: TGCGCCAGCAGCGTTCTGGGGCAGGGTAGCACAGATACGCAGTATTTT. Protein: CASSVLGQGSTDTQYF.

The chain is built from TRBV9 and TRBJ2-7; D perhaps matches TRBD1 (8 bases). V lost 0 bases and J lost 4, with 29 bases in between. In germline, CDR1 is SGDLS, CDR2 YYNGEE. The CDR3 runs 20 residues. The CDR3 here is CASSVVQGGELPLLPYEQYF. CDR3 coding DNA: TGTGCCAGCAGCGTAGTACAGGGGGGGGAACTTCCCCTGCTGCCATACGAGCAGTACTTC.

The rearrangement joins TRBV5-1 to TRBJ2-1; 9 bases line up with TRBD1. The CDR3 is made up of 14 amino acids. CDR1 and CDR2 from the germline V gene are SGHRS and YFSETQ. Germline trimming cut 6 bases from V and 8 bases from J; bases unmatched to any gene: 9. This CDR3 reads CASNTGTGSDEQFF. CDR3 DNA: TGCGCCAGCAACACCGGGACAGGGTCGGATGAGCAGTTCTTC.

This clone was counted a single time. This CDR3 is also generated by other DNA sequences in the sample. The V call is TRBV2, the J call TRBJ2-7, with 7 bases aligning to TRBD1. The V gene end was trimmed by 8 bases and the J gene end by 3 bases; junction bases not matched to a gene: 4. The CDR3 runs 12 residues. Germline loops: CDR1 SNHLY, CDR2 FYNNEI. CDR3 nucleotides: TGTGCCAGCCGACGGGACAGCTACGAGCAGTACTTC. Translation: CASRRDSYEQYF.

The rearrangement joins TRBV20-1 to TRBJ1-1, with unresolved D. The V gene's germline CDR1 is DFQATT and CDR2 SNEGSKA (reference sequence). The CDR3 is 13 residues long. Between the trimmed V and J ends, which lost 3 bases and 0 bases, there was a span of 8 bases. The CDR3, as DNA: TGCAGTGCTAGTCAAGACTTGAACACTGAAGCTTTCTTT. As protein: CSASQDLNTEAFF.

This chain connects TRBV19 to TRBJ2-3, with 9 bases matching TRBD1. The CDR3 is made up of 15 amino acids. The V gene end was trimmed by 5 bases and the J gene end by 6 bases; junction bases not matched to a gene: 9. Germline V CDR1 and CDR2: LNHDA, SQIVND (reference sequence). The CDR3 protein is CASSQPGQGSDTQYF. The CDR3 DNA reads as TGTGCCAGTAGTCAACCGGGACAGGGTTCGGATACGCAGTATTTT.

CDR3 sequence (DNA): TGTGCCAGCAGCTCCGGGACAGGGGTGTACAATGAGCAGTTCTTC. It yields the protein CASSSGTGVYNEQFF. V and J are TRBV5-5 and TRBJ2-1; 10 bases map to TRBD1. CDR1 is SGHKS, CDR2 YYEKEE, per germline (reference sequence). With V trimmed by 3 bases and J by 4 bases, 4 bases remained unmatched. The CDR3 sequence is 15 residues long.

This clone was observed a single time. One end of the junction fails to match germline, which may point to a read error. The rearrangement links TRBV7-6 to TRBJ2-7; TRBD1 might be the D (8 bases). Germline-derived CDR1 and CDR2 are SGHVS and FNYEAQ. This CDR3 is built from 18 residues. Here the CDR3 reads CANSLGGAGGSVSYEQYF. In DNA, the CDR3 is TGTGCCAACAGCTTAGGGGGGGCAGGGGGCTCCGTTTCCTACGAGCAGTACTTC. Together with reference TRBV7-6 and TRBJ2-7, the CDR3 gives the full variable domain: GAGVSQSPRYKVTKRGQDVALRCDPISGHVSLYWYRQALGQGPEFLTYFNYEAQQDKSGLPNDRFSAERPEGSISTLTIQRTEQRDSAMYRCANSLGGAGGSVSYEQYFGPGTRLTVT.

The chain combines TRBV7-8 with TRBJ1-4, with D tentatively TRBD1 (6 bases). V lost 3 bases to trimming and J lost 7 bases, with 12 bases between them. Germline assignment: CDR1 SGHVS and CDR2 FQNEAQ. The CDR3 is 14 residues long. The CDR3 reads CASSLRTAAEKLFF. The CDR3 nucleotides read TGTGCCAGCAGCTTGAGGACAGCCGCTGAAAAACTGTTTTTT.

The chain uses TRBV5-1 and TRBJ1-1, with D unclear. Trimming took 0 bases from V and 7 from J, leaving 10 bases between them. From germline, CDR1 is SGHRS and CDR2 YFSETQ. This CDR3 spans 13 amino acids. CDR3 nucleotides: TGCGCCAGCAGCTTGGAGGTTTACAGTGAAGCTTTCTTT. Amino acids: CASSLEVYSEAFF.

The chain has TRBV5-4 and TRBJ1-2; TRBD1 matches at 9 bases. CDR1 and CDR2 from the germline V gene are SGHNT and YYREEE (reference sequence). CDR3 size: 13 residues. Trimming at V came to 4 bases and at J to 4 bases, leaving 2 bases not matched to a gene. CDR3 residues: CASSPDRGYGYTF. In nucleotides, the CDR3 is TGTGCCAGCAGCCCGGACAGGGGCTATGGCTACACCTTC.

This chain links TRBV3-1 (or the pseudogene TRBV3-2) with TRBJ1-6, with D hard to call. Germline values: CDR1 LGHDT, CDR2 YNNKEL (reference sequence). This CDR3 region has 15 residues. V was pared by 4 bases and J by 10 bases, with 17 bases between. The CDR3 DNA sequence: TGTGCCAGCAGCCTTACTCTCGGGGAAGGGTCACCCCTCCACTTT. Encoded protein: CASSLTLGEGSPLHF.

V and J are TRBV28 and TRBJ2-7, with TRBD1 identical over 12 bases. CDR1 is MDHEN and CDR2 is SYDVKM in the germline V gene. The trim removed 6 bases at V and 7 bases at J, leaving 7 bases unmatched. The CDR3 loop spans 14 amino acids. The CDR3 nucleotides are TGTGCCAGCAGCTCGGGACAGGGGGCTCATGAGCAGTACTTC. It yields the protein CASSSGQGAHEQYF.

This rearrangement joins TRBV4-1 to TRBJ1-5, with no clear D. The CDR3 loop spans 16 amino acids. CDR1 is MGHRA, CDR2 YSYEKL, per germline. Trimming took off 1 base at V and 5 bases at J, with 15 bases between the two ends. CDR3 amino acids: CASSQASRGWDQPQHF. In DNA form, the CDR3 reads TGCGCCAGCAGCCAAGCTAGCCGGGGATGGGATCAGCCCCAGCATTTT.

The chain recombines TRBV5-1 with TRBJ2-3; 7 bases map to TRBD1. V shed 2 bases and J 0 bases; nucleotides not matched to a gene: 3. CDR1 SGHRS and CDR2 YFSETQ come from the germline V gene. This CDR3 spans 15 amino acids. This CDR3 reads CASSFGTVSTDTQYF. CDR3 in DNA: TGCGCCAGCAGCTTCGGGACAGTTAGCACAGATACGCAGTATTTT.

The rearrangement uses TRBV3-1 (or the pseudogene TRBV3-2) and TRBJ2-7, with D unresolved. The CDR3 is 15 residues long. Germline lookup yields CDR1 LGHDT and CDR2 YNNKEL (reference sequence). V lost 1 base to trimming and J lost 2 bases, with 12 bases between them. The CDR3 sequence: CASSQGPLSAYEQYF. The CDR3 DNA reads TGTGCCAGCAGCCAAGGGCCCCTGAGCGCCTACGAGCAGTACTTC.

This sequence joins TRBV28 and TRBJ1-4; 11 bases align to TRBD1. Germline CDR1 MDHEN, CDR2 SYDVKM. This CDR3 is built from 14 residues. The trim removed 7 bases at V and 8 bases at J, leaving 6 bases unmatched. The CDR3 spells CASTSGQGGEKLFF. The CDR3 DNA reads TGTGCCAGCACCTCGGGACAGGGGGGGGAAAAACTGTTTTTT.

For this clone: At one of its ends the junction is not consistent with the germline gene, which may arise from a read error. The chain carries TRBV6-2 or TRBV6-3 and TRBJ2-7, with TRBD2 matching over 8 bases. The CDR3 sequence is 12 residues long. Germline-derived CDR1 and CDR2 are MNHEY and SVGEGT. The chain's CDR3 is CASSRFGGGLLF. Written as DNA, the CDR3 is TGTGCCAGCAGTCGGTTCGGGGGGGGCTTACTCTTC.

The CDR3 here is CASSLDRGSPLHF. CDR3 nucleotide sequence: TGTGCCAGCTCCCTCGACAGGGGTTCACCCCTCCACTTT. The genes are TRBV18 and TRBJ1-6, with 8 bases fitting TRBD1. V shed 6 bases and J 9 bases; nucleotides not matched to a gene: 4. Germline V gene lookup returns CDR1 KGHSH and CDR2 LQKENI. The CDR3 loop spans 13 amino acids. Full variable domain (remainder filled in from reference TRBV18 and TRBJ1-6): NAGVMQNPRHLVRRRGQEARLRCSPMKGHSHVYWYRQLPEEGLKFMVYLQKENIIDESGMPKERFSAEFPKEGPSILRIQQVVRGDSAAYFCASSLDRGSPLHFGNGTRLTVT.

The chain is built from TRBV4-1 and TRBJ1-2, with 8 positions matching TRBD1. The CDR3 spans 14 residues. Germline V gene lookup returns CDR1 MGHRA and CDR2 YSYEKL. J was trimmed by 4 bases and V by 1 base; bases with no gene match: 2. CDR3 residues: CASSQGDRIYGYTF. DNA of the CDR3: TGCGCCAGCAGCCAAGGGGACAGGATCTATGGCTACACCTTC.

This clone has a single count. The chain combines TRBV27 with TRBJ1-1, with D uncertain. Deletions cut 0 bases from V and 3 bases from J, with 11 bases between. The V gene's germline CDR1 is MNHEY and CDR2 SMNVEV (reference sequence). This CDR3 region has 15 residues. CDR3 nucleotide sequence: TGTGCCAGCAGTTTATCCGCCCGGGGATACACTGAAGCTTTCTTT. It is translated as CASSLSARGYTEAFF.

This rearrangement joins TRBV27 to TRBJ1-5, with a weak D call TRBD1 (5 bases). The germline CDR1 and CDR2 sequences are MNHEY and SMNVEV (reference sequence). V lost 2 bases, J lost 10 bases, and 18 bases lay in between. This CDR3 is 15 amino acids long. Here the CDR3 reads CASSLRSGGTGPQHF. The CDR3 DNA reads TGTGCCAGCAGTTTAAGGTCCGGGGGGACCGGTCCCCAGCATTTT.